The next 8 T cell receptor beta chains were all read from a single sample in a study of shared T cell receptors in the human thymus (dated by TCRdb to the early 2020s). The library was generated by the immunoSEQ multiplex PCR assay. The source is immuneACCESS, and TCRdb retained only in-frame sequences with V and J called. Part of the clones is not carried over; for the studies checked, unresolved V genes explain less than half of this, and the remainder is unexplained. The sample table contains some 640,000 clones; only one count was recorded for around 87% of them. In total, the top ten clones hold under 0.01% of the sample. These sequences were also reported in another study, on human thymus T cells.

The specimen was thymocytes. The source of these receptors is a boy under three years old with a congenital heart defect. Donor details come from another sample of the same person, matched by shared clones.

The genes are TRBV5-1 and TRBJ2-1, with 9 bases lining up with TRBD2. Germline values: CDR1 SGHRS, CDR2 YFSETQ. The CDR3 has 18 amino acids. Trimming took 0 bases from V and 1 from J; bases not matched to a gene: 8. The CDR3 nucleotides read TGCGCCAGCAGCTTGGGGCGGGGGGGAAGAAAATCCTACAATGAGCAGTTCTTC. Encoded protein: CASSLGRGGRKSYNEQFF.

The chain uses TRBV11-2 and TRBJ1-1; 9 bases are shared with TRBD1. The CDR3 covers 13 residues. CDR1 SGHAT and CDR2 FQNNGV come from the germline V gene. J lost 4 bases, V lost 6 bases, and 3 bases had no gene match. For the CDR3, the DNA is TGTGCCAGCAGGGCACAGGGGGCCACTGAAGCTTTCTTT. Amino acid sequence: CASRAQGATEAFF.

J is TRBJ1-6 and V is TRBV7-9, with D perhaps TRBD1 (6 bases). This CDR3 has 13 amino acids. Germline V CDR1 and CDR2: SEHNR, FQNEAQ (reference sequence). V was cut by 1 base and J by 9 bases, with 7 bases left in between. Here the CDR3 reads CASSLDRVSPLHF. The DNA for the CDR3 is TGTGCCAGCAGCTTAGACAGGGTTTCACCCCTCCACTTT.

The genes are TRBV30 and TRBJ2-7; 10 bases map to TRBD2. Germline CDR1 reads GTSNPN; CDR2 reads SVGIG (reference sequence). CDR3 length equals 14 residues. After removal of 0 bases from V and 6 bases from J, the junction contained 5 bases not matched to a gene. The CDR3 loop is CAWSVKREGLEQYF. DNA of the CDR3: TGTGCCTGGAGTGTAAAGCGGGAGGGCCTCGAGCAGTACTTC.

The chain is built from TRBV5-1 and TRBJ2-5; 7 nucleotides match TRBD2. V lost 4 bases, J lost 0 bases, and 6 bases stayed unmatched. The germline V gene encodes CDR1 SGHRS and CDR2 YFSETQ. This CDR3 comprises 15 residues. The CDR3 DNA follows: TGCGCCAGCAGCCCCCCCAGCGGGAACCAAGAGACCCAGTACTTC. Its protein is CASSPPSGNQETQYF.

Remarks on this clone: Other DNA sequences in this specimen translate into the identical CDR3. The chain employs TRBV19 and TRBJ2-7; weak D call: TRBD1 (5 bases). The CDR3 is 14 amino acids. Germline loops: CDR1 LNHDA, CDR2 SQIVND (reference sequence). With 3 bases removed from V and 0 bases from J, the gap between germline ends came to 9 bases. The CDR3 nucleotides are TGTGCCAGTAGTATTCAGGGTACCTCCTACGAGCAGTACTTC. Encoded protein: CASSIQGTSYEQYF.

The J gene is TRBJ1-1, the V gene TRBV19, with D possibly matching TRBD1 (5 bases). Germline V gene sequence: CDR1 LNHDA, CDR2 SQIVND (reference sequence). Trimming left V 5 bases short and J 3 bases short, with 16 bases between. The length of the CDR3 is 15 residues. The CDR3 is CASSVWGGEDTEAFF. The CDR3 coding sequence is TGTGCCAGTAGTGTTTGGGGAGGGGAGGACACTGAAGCTTTCTTT.

CDR3: CASLPNPHGTAPNQPQHF. CDR3 nucleotides: TGTGCCAGCCTACCTAATCCCCACGGGACAGCTCCCAATCAGCCCCAGCATTTT. This chain connects TRBV2 to TRBJ1-5, with TRBD1 matching 7 bases. Per the germline V gene, CDR1 is SNHLY and CDR2 is FYNNEI. J lost 3 bases, V lost 8 bases, and 19 bases had no gene match. The CDR3 spans 18 residues.